This TCR beta chain was recovered during a study of T cells and Merkel cell carcinoma outcomes. Produced via immunoSEQ multiplex PCR; TCRdb's table is partial and in-frame only. This sample has roughly 1,500 clones, with 86% found just once. As regards this clone: Its antigen is undetermined.

Study results and limitations: Repertoire plus T-cell density reportedly predicted Merkel cell carcinoma outcomes.

The TCR was taken from a human donor with Merkel cell carcinoma. Sequencing input: tumor tissue from Merkel cell carcinoma.

The CDR3: CASTEGGRATDTQYF. CDR3 coding DNA: TGTGCCAGCACCGAGGGCGGGAGGGCCACAGATACGCAGTATTTT. The chain has TRBV2 and TRBJ2-3; 9 bases fit TRBD2. The V gene end was trimmed by 7 bases and the J gene end by 2 bases; junction bases not matched to a gene: 7. The CDR3 runs to 15 residues. Germline V gene data show CDR1 as SNHLY and CDR2 as FYNNEI.